Shown below are 13 T cell receptor beta chains from a single sample sequenced in a study of blood T cell repertoires in COVID-19. The method was immunoSEQ multiplex PCR; TCRdb's version includes in-frame clones alone and lacks a portion of them. The table has roughly 480,000 clones, about 91% seen once. Input material: peripheral blood. The receptor set was obtained from a man aged 18 to 35 with COVID-19, enrolled during active disease.

The chain couples TRBV19 to TRBJ2-3; TRBD2 aligns across 7 bases. Trimming at V came to 7 bases and at J to 1 base, leaving 5 bases not matched to a gene. The CDR3 length is 14 residues. Germline loops: CDR1 LNHDA, CDR2 SQIVND (reference sequence). CDR3 coding DNA: TGTGCCAGTACCATAGCGGGTGGCACAGATACGCAGTATTTT. It is translated as CASTIAGGTDTQYF.

Remarks on this clone: The same CDR3 also results from other DNA sequences found in this sample. The chain carries TRBV6-5 and TRBJ2-7, with D possibly being TRBD2 (5 bases). The CDR3 length is 14 residues. CDR1 and CDR2 from the germline V gene are MNHEY and SVGAGI. Trimming took 2 bases from V and 0 from J, leaving 8 bases between them. The CDR3 DNA reads TGTGCCAGCAGTTACGCGGACTCCTCCTACGAGCAGTACTTC. It yields the protein CASSYADSSYEQYF.

The chain combines TRBV7-9 with TRBJ2-2; D unresolved. Germline V gives CDR1 SEHNR, CDR2 FQNEAQ (reference sequence). The ends were cut back, 5 bases at V and 5 bases at J, with 6 bases in the middle. The CDR3 sequence is 12 residues long. The CDR3 sequence is CASSPRTGELFF. The CDR3 coding sequence is TGTGCCAGCAGCCCGAGAACCGGGGAGCTGTTTTTT.

This chain connects TRBV28 to TRBJ2-3; D possibly corresponds to TRBD1 (6 bases). V shed 6 bases and J shed 4 bases, with 20 bases lying between them. Germline V gives CDR1 MDHEN, CDR2 SYDVKM. The CDR3 runs 16 residues. The CDR3 loop is CASRTIGGKMPDTQYF. CDR3 sequence (DNA): TGTGCCAGCAGAACCATAGGGGGAAAAATGCCAGATACGCAGTATTTT. Supplemented by reference TRBV28 and TRBJ2-3, the full variable domain reads DVKVTQSSRYLVKRTGEKVFLECVQDMDHENMFWYRQDPGLGLRLIYFSYDVKMKEKGDIPEGYSVSREKKERFSLILESASTNQTSMYLCASRTIGGKMPDTQYFGPGTRLTVL.

The chain has TRBV11-2 and TRBJ2-3; D is ambiguous. Between the trimmed V and J ends, which lost 1 base and 4 bases, there was a span of 6 bases. The CDR3 has 13 amino acids. The germline gives CDR1 SGHAT, CDR2 FQNNGV. The CDR3 protein is CASSLGSPDTQYF. The CDR3 DNA is TGTGCCAGCAGCTTAGGAAGCCCAGATACGCAGTATTTT. The complete variable domain, with remaining parts taken from reference TRBV11-2 and TRBJ2-3, reads EAGVAQSPRYKIIEKRQSVAFWCNPISGHATLYWYQQILGQGPKLLIQFQNNGVVDDSQLPKDRFSAERLKGVDSTLKIQPAKLEDSAVYLCASSLGSPDTQYFGPGTRLTVL.

V and J are TRBV7-8 and TRBJ2-6; perhaps TRBD1 as D (5 bases). CDR3 size: 21 residues. Germline V lookup: CDR1 SGHVS, CDR2 FQNEAQ. The V gene lost 4 bases and the J gene lost 0 bases, with 25 bases spanning the gap. CDR3 sequence: CASSYLKLPTGVLSGANVLTF. CDR3 nucleotides: TGTGCCAGCAGCTATTTGAAACTCCCAACAGGTGTCCTCTCTGGGGCCAACGTCCTGACTTTC.

The sample holds one count of this clone. The V call is TRBV10-2, the J call TRBJ2-7, with D possibly TRBD2 on 6 matching bases. CDR1 and CDR2 (germline): WSHSY, SAAADI. The CDR3 is made up of 12 amino acids. V lost 7 bases to trimming and J lost 3 bases, with 10 bases between them. CDR3 residues: CASKDYYYEQYF. The CDR3, as DNA: TGCGCCAGCAAGGACTACTACTACGAGCAGTACTTC.

The chain joins TRBV24-1 to TRBJ2-3, with 11 bases that match TRBD2. The V and J ends lost 5 bases and 4 bases, in that order; junction bases with no gene match: 7. This CDR3 is 16 amino acids long. The germline V gene has CDR1 KGHDR and CDR2 SFDVKD. The CDR3 DNA reads TGTGCCACCAGTGTCCGACCGGGACTAGCGGCAGATACGCAGTATTTT. Residues: CATSVRPGLAADTQYF.

The J gene is TRBJ1-2, the V gene TRBV4-2, with 11 bases fitting TRBD1. Trimming took 3 bases from V and 7 from J; bases not matched to a gene: 4. The length of the CDR3 is 14 residues. From germline, CDR1 is LGHNA and CDR2 YNFKEQ. CDR3 in amino acids: CASSQLGTGGGYTF. Written as DNA, the CDR3 is TGTGCCAGCAGCCAGTTGGGGACAGGGGGTGGCTACACCTTC.

DNA for the CDR3: TGTGCCAGCAGCGATAACAGGGGGCGCGTACAAAGTAACACCTTC. Protein product: CASSDNRGRVQSNTF. V is TRBV3-1 (or the pseudogene TRBV3-2) and J is TRBJ1-2, with TRBD1 matching 9 bases. CDR3 length: 15 residues. Trimming cost V 5 bases and J 12 bases; bases outside gene matches: 16. The V gene's germline CDR1 is LGHDT and CDR2 YNNKEL (reference sequence).

The rearrangement joins TRBV6-5 to TRBJ1-1; 8 nucleotides align to TRBD1. The CDR3 extends over 11 amino acids. V lost 4 bases to trimming and J lost 11 bases; unmatched junction nucleotides: 3. Germline values: CDR1 MNHEY, CDR2 SVGAGI. The CDR3 DNA is TGTGCCAGCAGTTCTACAGGGGGTGCTTTCTTT. It codes for CASSSTGGAFF.

The V and J genes are TRBV25-1 and TRBJ2-7; D not certain. Trimming cost V 6 bases and J 2 bases, with 20 bases left between them. The CDR3 totals 16 residues. CDR1 and CDR2 (germline): MGHDK, SYGVNS. CDR3 DNA: TGTGCCAGCAGGAGTCCCTCACCACGGGTCCCCTACGAGCAGTACTTC. It codes for CASRSPSPRVPYEQYF.

The rearrangement joins TRBV6-5 to TRBJ2-5; 7 nucleotides match TRBD2. Per the germline V gene, CDR1 is MNHEY and CDR2 is SVGAGI. Trimming at V came to 4 bases and at J to 4 bases, leaving 6 bases not matched to a gene. The CDR3 loop spans 14 amino acids. The CDR3 protein is CASSSGGSGETQYF. CDR3 sequence (DNA): TGTGCCAGCAGTTCGGGGGGTAGCGGAGAGACCCAGTACTTC.